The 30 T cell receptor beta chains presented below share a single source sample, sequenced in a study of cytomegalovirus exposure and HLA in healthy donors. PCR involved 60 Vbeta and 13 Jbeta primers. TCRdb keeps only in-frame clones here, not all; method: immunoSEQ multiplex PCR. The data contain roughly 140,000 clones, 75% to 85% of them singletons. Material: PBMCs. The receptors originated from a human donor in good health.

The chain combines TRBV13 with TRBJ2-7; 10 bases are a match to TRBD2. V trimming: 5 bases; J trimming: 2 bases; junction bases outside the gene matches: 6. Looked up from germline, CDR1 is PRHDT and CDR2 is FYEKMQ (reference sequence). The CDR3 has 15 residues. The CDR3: CASSPGTSVTYEQYF. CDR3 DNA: TGTGCCAGCAGCCCCGGGACTAGCGTAACCTACGAGCAGTACTTC.

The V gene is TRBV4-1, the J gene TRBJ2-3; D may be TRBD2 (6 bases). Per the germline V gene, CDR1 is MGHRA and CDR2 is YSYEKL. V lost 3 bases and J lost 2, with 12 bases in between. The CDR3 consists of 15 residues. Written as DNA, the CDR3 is TGCGCCAGCAGCCAGGGGACTTTACCCACAGATACGCAGTATTTT. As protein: CASSQGTLPTDTQYF.

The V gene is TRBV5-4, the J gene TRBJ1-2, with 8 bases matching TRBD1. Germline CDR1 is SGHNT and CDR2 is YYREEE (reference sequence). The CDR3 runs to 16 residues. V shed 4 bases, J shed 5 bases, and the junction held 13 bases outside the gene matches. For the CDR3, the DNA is TGTGCCAGCAGCCCCGACCTTAAACAGGGGGGATATGGCTACACCTTC. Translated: CASSPDLKQGGYGYTF.

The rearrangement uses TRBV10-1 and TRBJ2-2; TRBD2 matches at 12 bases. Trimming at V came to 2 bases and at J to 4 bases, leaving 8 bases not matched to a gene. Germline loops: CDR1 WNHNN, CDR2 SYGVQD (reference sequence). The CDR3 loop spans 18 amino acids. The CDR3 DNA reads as TGCGCCAGCAGTGAGCTTCCTAGCGGGGGGGCCGGCACCGGGGAGCTGTTTTTT. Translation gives CASSELPSGGAGTGELFF.

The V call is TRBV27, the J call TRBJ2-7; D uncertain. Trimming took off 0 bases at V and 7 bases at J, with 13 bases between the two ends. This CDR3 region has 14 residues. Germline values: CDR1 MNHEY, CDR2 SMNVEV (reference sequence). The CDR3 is CASSLSKAGKEQYF. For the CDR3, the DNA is TGTGCCAGCAGTTTATCGAAGGCAGGAAAAGAGCAGTACTTC.

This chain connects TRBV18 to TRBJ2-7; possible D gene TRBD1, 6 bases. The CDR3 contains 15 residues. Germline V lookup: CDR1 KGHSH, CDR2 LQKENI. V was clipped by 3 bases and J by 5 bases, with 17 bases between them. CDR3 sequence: CASSPFPGQKNEQYF. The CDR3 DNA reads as TGTGCCAGCTCACCCTTTCCGGGACAAAAGAACGAGCAGTACTTC.

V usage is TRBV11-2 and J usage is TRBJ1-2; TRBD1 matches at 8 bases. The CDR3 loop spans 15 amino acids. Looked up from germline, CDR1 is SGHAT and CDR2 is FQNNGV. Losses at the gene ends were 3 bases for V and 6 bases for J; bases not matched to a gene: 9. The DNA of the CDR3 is TGTGCCAGCAGCTTTACGAAACGGACAGGGAATGGCTACACCTTC. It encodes CASSFTKRTGNGYTF.

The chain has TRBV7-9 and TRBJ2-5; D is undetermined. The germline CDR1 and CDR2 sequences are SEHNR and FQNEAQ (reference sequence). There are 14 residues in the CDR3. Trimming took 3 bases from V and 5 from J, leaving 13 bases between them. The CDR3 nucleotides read TGTGCCAGCAGCTTTGACACTTCAATGGAGACCCAGTACTTC. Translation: CASSFDTSMETQYF.

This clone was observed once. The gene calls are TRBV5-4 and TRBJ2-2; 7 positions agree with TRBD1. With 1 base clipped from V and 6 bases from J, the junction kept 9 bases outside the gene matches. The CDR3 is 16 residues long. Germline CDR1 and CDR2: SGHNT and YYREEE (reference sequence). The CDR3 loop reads CASSLIEGAGAGELFF. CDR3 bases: TGTGCCAGCAGCTTGATCGAGGGGGCAGGCGCCGGGGAGCTGTTTTTT.

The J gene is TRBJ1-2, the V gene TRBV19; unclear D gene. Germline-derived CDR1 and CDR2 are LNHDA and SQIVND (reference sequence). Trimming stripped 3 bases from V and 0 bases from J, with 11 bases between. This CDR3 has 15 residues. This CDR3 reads CASSIGHRSNYGYTF. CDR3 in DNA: TGTGCCAGTAGTATTGGGCACAGATCTAACTATGGCTACACCTTC.

CDR3 sequence (DNA): TGTGCCAGCAGCCTCCCTCGGGGGTACGACAATGAGCAGTTCTTC. It translates to CASSLPRGYDNEQFF. The chain uses TRBV11-1 and TRBJ2-1; possible D gene TRBD2, 6 bases. CDR3 length: 15 residues. CDR1 is SGHAT, CDR2 FQDESV, per germline (reference sequence). V lost 5 bases and J 5 bases, leaving 16 bases between the germline ends.

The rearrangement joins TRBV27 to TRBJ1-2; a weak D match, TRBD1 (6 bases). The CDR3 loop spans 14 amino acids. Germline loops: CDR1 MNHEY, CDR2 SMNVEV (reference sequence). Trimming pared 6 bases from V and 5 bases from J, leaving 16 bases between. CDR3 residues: CASRPVGGSYGYTF. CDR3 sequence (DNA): TGTGCCAGCAGACCCGTAGGGGGATCGTATGGCTACACCTTC.

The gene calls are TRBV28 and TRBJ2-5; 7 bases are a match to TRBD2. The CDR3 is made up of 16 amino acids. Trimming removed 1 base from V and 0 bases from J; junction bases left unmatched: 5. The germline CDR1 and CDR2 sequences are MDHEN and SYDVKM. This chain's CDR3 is CASSLYPGGNQETQYF. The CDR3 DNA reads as TGTGCCAGCAGTTTATATCCCGGGGGGAACCAAGAGACCCAGTACTTC. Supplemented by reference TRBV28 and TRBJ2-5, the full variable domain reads DVKVTQSSRYLVKRTGEKVFLECVQDMDHENMFWYRQDPGLGLRLIYFSYDVKMKEKGDIPEGYSVSREKKERFSLILESASTNQTSMYLCASSLYPGGNQETQYFGPGTRLLVL.

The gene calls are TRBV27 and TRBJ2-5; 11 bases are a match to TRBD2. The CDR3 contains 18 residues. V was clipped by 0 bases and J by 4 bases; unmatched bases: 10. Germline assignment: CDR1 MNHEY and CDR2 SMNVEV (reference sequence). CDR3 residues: CASSLSPFVAGGGETQYF. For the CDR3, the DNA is TGTGCCAGCAGTTTATCTCCCTTCGTAGCGGGAGGGGGAGAGACCCAGTACTTC.

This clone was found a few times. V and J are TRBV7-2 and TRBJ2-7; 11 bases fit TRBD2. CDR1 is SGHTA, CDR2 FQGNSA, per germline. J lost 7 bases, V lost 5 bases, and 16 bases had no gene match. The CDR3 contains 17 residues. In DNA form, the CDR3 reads TGTGCCAGCAGCCGGCCCCCCATTAGCGGGGGGGCAATTGAGCAGTACTTC. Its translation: CASSRPPISGGAIEQYF.

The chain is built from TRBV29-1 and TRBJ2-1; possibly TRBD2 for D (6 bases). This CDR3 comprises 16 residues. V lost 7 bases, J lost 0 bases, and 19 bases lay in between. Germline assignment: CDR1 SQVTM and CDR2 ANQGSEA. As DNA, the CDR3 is TGCAGCGCGGCGGGACGGGATAAGAGCTCCTACAATGAGCAGTTCTTC. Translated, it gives CSAAGRDKSSYNEQFF.

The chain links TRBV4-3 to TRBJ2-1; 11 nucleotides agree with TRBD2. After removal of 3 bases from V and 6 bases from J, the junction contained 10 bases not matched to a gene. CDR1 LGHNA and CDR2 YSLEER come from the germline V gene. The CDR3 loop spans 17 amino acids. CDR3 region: CASSQGLAASLGNEQFF. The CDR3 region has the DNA TGCGCCAGCAGCCAGGGACTAGCGGCTTCGTTGGGCAATGAGCAGTTCTTC.

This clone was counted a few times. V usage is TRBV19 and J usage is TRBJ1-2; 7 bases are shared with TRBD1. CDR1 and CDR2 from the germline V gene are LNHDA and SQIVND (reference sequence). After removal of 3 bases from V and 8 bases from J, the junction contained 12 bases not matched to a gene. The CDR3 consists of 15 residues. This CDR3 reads CASSIPGQLTMGYTF. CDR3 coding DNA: TGTGCCAGTAGTATCCCGGGACAGCTAACTATGGGCTACACCTTC.

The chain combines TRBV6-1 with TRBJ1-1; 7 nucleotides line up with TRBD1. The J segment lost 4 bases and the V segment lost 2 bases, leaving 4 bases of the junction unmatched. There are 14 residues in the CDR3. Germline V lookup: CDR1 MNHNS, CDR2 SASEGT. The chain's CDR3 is CASSETGVGTEAFF. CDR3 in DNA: TGTGCCAGCAGTGAAACAGGGGTGGGCACTGAAGCTTTCTTT.

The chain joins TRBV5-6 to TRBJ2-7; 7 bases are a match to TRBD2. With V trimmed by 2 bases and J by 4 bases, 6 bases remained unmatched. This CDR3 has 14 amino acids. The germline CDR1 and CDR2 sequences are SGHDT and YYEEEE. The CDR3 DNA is TGTGCCAGCAGCTTACGGACTAGAAGTTACGAGCAGTACTTC. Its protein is CASSLRTRSYEQYF.

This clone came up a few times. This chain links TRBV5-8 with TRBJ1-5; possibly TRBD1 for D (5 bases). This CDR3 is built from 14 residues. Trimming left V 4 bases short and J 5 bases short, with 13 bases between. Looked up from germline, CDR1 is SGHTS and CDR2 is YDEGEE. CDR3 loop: CASSPRVRDQPQHF. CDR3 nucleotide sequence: TGTGCCAGCAGCCCCAGGGTCCGAGATCAGCCCCAGCATTTT.

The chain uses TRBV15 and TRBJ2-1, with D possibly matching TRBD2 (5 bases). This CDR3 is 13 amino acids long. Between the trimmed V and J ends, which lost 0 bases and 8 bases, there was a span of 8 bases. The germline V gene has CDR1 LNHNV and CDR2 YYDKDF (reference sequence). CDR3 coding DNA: TGTGCCACCAGCAGAGATCACGGGGATGAGCAGTTCTTC. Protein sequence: CATSRDHGDEQFF.

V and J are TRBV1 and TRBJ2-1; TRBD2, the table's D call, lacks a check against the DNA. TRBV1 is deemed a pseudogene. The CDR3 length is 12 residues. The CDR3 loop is CTSSQDKNEQFF. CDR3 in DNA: TGCACCAGCAGCCAAGATAAAAATGAGCAGTTCTTC.

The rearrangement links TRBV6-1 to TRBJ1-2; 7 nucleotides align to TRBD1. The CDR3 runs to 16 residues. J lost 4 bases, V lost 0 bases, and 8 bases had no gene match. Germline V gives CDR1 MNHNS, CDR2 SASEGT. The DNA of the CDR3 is TGTGCCAGCAGTGAAGCGACAAGAACAGGGGCCTATGGCTACACCTTC. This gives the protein CASSEATRTGAYGYTF.

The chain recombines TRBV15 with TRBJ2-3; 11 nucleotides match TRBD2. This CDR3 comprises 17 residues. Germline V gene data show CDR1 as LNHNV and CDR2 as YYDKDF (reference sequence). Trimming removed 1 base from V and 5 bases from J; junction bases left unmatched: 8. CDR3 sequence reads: CATSRAGLAVKGDTQYF. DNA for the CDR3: TGTGCCACCAGCAGAGCGGGACTAGCGGTAAAGGGAGATACGCAGTATTTT.

The CDR3 here is CASSPYRGSFYEQYF. The CDR3 nucleotides read TGTGCCAGCAGCCCCTACCGGGGTTCTTTCTACGAGCAGTACTTC. The rearrangement joins TRBV5-6 to TRBJ2-7, with a weak D call TRBD2 (5 bases). The V and J ends lost 4 bases and 3 bases respectively, with 17 bases between them. Per the germline V gene, CDR1 is SGHDT and CDR2 is YYEEEE. The CDR3 loop spans 15 amino acids.

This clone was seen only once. The CDR3 DNA reads as TGTGCCACCAGCAGAGAACAACCGGGACAGGGGAGGTTAAGCAATCAGCCCCAGCATTTT. Protein: CATSREQPGQGRLSNQPQHF. The chain joins TRBV15 to TRBJ1-5; the match to TRBD1 covers 10 bases. The CDR3 extends over 20 amino acids. V lost 0 bases, J lost 1 base, and 12 bases stayed unmatched. The germline CDR1 and CDR2 sequences are LNHNV and YYDKDF (reference sequence).

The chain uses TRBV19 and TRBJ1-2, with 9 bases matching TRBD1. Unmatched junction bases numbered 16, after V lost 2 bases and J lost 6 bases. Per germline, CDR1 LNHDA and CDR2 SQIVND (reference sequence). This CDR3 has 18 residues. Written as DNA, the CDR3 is TGTGCCAGTAGTATACTGGGGCTGACAACCGGGACAGGGAATGGCTACACCTTC. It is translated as CASSILGLTTGTGNGYTF.

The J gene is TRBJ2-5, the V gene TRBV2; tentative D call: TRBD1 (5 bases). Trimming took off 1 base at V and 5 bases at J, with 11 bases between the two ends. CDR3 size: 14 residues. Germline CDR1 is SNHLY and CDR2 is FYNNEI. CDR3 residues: CASSEVKGRETQYF. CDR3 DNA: TGTGCCAGCAGTGAAGTAAAGGGGCGGGAGACCCAGTACTTC.

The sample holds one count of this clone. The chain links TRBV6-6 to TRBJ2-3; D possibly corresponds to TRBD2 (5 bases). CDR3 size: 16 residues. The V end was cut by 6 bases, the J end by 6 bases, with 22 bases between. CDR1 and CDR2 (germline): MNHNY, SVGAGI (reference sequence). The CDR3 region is CASSLGQTLARDTQYF. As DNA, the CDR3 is TGTGCCAGCAGCCTTGGTCAAACTCTAGCCCGCGATACGCAGTATTTT.